This record looks at one T cell receptor beta chain sequence and its context. Its antigen is not identified. The data are from a study of OX40 agonist ivuxolimab in advanced cancers. Overall study context: As their treatment, patients were administered ivuxolimab, an agonistic anti-OX40 (CD134) antibody. Partial responses were observed in three patients, of whom one had hepatocellular carcinoma and two had cutaneous melanoma. Whole-study results and caveats: Clonal expansion by week 6 occurred in CD4+ and CD8+ blood T cells (at 0.1 to 3.0 mg/kg).

Patients were ruled out by autoimmune disease history or systemic immunosuppression. Sequenced by immunoSEQ multiplex PCR; TCRdb stores in-frame clones only, minus some. The data show roughly 80,000 clones, with 83% seen just once and about 0.8% held by the top ten. The source was CD4+ or CD8+ T cells sorted from blood, collected in a trial of the OX40 agonist ivuxolimab. The clonotype was recovered from an adult with an advanced solid tumor such as melanoma, head and neck, liver or kidney cancer.

As DNA, the CDR3 is TGTGCCAGCAGCCTATACCGGGACAGGGACTCTGGAAACACCATATATTTT. Its translation is CASSLYRDRDSGNTIYF. The chain couples TRBV7-8 to TRBJ1-3, with 9 bases that match TRBD1. This CDR3 comprises 17 residues. The J segment lost 0 bases and the V segment lost 5 bases, leaving 8 bases of the junction unmatched. The germline V gene has CDR1 SGHVS and CDR2 FQNEAQ.